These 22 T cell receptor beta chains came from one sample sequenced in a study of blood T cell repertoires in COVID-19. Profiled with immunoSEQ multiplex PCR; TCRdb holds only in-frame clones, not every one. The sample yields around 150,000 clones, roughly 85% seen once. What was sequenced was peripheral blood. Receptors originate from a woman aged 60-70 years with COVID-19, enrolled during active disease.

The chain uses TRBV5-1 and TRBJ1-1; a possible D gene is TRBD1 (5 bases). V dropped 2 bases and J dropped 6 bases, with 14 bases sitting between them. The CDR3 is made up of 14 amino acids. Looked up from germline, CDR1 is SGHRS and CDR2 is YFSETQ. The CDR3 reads CASSFDRVSAEAFF. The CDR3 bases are TGCGCCAGCAGCTTCGACAGAGTTTCCGCTGAAGCTTTCTTT.

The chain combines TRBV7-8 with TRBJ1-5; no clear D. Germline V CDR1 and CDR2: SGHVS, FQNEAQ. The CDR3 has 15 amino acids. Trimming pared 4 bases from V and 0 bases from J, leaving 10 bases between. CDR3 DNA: TGTGCCAGCAGCTCCACGAGAAATAGCAATCAGCCCCAGCATTTT. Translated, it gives CASSSTRNSNQPQHF.

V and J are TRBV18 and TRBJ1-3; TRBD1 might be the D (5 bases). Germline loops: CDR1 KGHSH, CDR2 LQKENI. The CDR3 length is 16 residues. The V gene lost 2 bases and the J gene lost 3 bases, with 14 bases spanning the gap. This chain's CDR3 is CASSPSAGPLGNTIYF. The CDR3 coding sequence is TGTGCCAGCTCACCATCGGCAGGGCCTCTTGGAAACACCATATATTTT.

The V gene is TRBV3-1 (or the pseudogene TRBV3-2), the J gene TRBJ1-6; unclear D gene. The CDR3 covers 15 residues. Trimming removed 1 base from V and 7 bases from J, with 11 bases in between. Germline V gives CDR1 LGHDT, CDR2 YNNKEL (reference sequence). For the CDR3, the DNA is TGTGCCAGCAGCCAAGGGATAGGAGGGAATTCACCCCTCCACTTT. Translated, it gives CASSQGIGGNSPLHF.

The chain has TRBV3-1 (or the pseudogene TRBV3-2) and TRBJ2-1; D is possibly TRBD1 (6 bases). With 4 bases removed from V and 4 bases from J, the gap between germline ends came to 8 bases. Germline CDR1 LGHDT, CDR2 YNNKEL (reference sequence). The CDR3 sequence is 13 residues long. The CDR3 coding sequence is TGTGCCAGCAGCCGGACAGCTTACAATGAGCAGTTCTTC. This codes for CASSRTAYNEQFF.

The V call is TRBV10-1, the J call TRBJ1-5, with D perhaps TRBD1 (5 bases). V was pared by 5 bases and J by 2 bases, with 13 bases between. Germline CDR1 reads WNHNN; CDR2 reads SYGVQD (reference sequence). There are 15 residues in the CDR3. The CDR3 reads CASSPGGAGNQPQHF. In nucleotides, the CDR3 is TGCGCCAGCAGTCCGGGGGGAGCAGGCAATCAGCCCCAGCATTTT.

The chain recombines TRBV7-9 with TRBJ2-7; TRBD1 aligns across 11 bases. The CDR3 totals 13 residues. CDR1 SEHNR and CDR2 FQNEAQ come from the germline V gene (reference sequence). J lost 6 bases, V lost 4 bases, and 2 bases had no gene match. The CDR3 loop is CASSSGQGVEQYF. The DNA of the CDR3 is TGTGCCAGCAGCTCGGGACAGGGGGTCGAGCAGTACTTC.

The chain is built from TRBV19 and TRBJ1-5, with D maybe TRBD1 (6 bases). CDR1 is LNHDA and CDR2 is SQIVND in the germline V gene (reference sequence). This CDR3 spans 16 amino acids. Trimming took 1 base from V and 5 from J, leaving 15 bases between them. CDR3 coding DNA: TGTGCCAGTAGTATAGTATCGGGGGGCCGGGATCAGCCCCAGCATTTT. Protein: CASSIVSGGRDQPQHF.

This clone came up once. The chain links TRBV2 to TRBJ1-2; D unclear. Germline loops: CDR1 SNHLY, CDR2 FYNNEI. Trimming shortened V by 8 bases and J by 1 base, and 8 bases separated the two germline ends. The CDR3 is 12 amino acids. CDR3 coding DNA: TGTGCCAGCCTCAGGATTAACTATGGCTACACCTTC. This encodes CASLRINYGYTF.

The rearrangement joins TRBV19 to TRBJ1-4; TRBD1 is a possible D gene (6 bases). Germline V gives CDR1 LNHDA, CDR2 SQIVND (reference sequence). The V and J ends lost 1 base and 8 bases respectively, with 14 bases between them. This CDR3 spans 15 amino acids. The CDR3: CASSIGGGAREKLFF. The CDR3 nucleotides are TGTGCCAGTAGTATAGGAGGGGGGGCGCGAGAAAAACTGTTTTTT.

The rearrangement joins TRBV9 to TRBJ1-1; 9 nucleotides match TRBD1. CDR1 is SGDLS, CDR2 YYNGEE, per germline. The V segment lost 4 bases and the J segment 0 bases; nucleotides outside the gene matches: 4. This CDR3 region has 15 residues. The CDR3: CASSSWTGVNTEAFF. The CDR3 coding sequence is TGTGCCAGCAGCTCCTGGACAGGGGTGAACACTGAAGCTTTCTTT.

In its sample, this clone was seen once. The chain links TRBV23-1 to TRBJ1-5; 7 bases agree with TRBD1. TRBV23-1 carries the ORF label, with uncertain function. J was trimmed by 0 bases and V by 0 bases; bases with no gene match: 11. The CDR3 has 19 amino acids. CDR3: CASSQSAPGTDTSNQPQHF. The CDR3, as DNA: TGCGCCAGCAGTCAATCGGCTCCAGGGACAGACACTAGCAATCAGCCCCAGCATTTT.

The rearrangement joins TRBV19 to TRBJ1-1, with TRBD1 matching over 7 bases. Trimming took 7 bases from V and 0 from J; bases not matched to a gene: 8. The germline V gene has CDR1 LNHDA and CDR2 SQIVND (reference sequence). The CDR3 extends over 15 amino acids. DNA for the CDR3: TGTGCCAGTACTGTGGGACAGACAATGAACACTGAAGCTTTCTTT. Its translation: CASTVGQTMNTEAFF.

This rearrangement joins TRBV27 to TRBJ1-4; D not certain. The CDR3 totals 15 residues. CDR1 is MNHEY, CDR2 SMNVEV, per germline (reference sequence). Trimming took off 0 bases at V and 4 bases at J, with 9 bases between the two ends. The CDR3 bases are TGTGCCAGCAGTTTATCCAATCGGGGTAATGAAAAACTGTTTTTT. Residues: CASSLSNRGNEKLFF.

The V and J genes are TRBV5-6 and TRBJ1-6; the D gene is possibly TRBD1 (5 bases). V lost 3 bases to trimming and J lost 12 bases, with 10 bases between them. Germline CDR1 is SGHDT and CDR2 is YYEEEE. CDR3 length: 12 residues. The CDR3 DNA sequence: TGTGCCAGCAGCTCGTACCAGGGACCCCTCCACTTT. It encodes CASSSYQGPLHF.

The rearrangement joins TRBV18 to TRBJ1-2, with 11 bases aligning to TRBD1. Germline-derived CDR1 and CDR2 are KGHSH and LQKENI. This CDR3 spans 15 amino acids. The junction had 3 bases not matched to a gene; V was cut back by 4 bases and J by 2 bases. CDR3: CASSRRDRGNYGYTF. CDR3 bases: TGTGCCAGCTCACGAAGGGACAGGGGGAACTATGGCTACACCTTC.

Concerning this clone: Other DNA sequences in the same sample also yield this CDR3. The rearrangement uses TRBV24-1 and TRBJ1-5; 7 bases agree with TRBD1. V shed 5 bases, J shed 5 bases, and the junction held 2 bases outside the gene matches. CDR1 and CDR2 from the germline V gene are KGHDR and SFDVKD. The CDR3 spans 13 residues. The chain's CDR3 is CATSGTGYQPQHF. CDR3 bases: TGTGCCACCAGTGGGACAGGCTATCAGCCCCAGCATTTT.

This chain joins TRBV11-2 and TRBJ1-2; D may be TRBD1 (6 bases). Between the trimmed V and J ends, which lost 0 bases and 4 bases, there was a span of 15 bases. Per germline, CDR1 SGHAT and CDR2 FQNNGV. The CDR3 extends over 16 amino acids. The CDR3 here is CASSLEYPGAVYGYTF. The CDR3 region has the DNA TGTGCCAGCAGCTTAGAGTACCCAGGGGCGGTCTATGGCTACACCTTC.

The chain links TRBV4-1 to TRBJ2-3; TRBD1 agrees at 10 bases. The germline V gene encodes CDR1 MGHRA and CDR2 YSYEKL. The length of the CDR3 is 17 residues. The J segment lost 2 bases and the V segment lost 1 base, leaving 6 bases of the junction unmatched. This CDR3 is CASSQGPGQGPTDTQYF. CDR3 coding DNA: TGCGCCAGCAGCCAAGGCCCGGGACAGGGGCCCACAGATACGCAGTATTTT.

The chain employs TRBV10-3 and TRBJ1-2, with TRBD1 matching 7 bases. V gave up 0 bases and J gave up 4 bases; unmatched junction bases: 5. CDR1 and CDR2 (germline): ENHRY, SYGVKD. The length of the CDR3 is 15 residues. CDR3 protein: CAISESTRQGYGYTF. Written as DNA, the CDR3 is TGTGCCATCAGTGAGTCGACGCGACAGGGCTATGGCTACACCTTC.

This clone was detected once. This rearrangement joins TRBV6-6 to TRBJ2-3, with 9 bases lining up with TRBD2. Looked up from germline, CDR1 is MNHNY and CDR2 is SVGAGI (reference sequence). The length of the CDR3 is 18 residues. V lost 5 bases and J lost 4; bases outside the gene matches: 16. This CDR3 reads CASSPRGVAGAGPDTQYF. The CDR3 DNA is TGTGCCAGCAGTCCCCGGGGGGTAGCGGGAGCGGGACCAGATACGCAGTATTTT.

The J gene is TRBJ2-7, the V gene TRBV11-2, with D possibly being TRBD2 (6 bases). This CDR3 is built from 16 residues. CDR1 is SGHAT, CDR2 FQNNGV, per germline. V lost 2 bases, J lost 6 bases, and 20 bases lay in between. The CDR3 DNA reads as TGTGCCAGCAGCTTATCGGCTAGCCCTCTGCGGGGCGAGCAGTACTTC. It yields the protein CASSLSASPLRGEQYF.